Here is one T cell receptor beta chain with its context. What it binds is not known. The sample is drawn from a study of cytomegalovirus exposure and HLA in healthy donors. Study context: Among 398 genotyped donors, approximately 80% fell in the Caucasian-associated ancestry cluster.

The CDR3 is made up of 16 amino acids. Germline CDR1 is SGHTA and CDR2 is FQGTGA. The study's findings and limits: Accurate HLA-A and HLA-B prediction from TCR beta sequences was reported for most subjects.

The PCR was carried out with 60 Vbeta primers and 13 Jbeta primers. This table comes from immunoSEQ multiplex PCR, and its TCRdb copy is limited to in-frame clones, with some not included. The table has 150,000 to 200,000 clones, approximately 81% seen once; the top ten hold 1%. The TCR originated in a boy aged 2 to 10 in good health and CMV-seronegative. The sequenced sample was PBMCs. The chain uses TRBV7-3 and TRBJ2-5, with 9 nucleotides matching TRBD2. The DNA end is a closer match to TRBJ2-7, so the J assignment may be wrong. The CDR3 here is CASSSKRTSVPYEQYF. In DNA, the CDR3 is TGTGCCAGCAGCTCCAAGAGGACTAGCGTTCCTTACGAGCAGTACTTC.